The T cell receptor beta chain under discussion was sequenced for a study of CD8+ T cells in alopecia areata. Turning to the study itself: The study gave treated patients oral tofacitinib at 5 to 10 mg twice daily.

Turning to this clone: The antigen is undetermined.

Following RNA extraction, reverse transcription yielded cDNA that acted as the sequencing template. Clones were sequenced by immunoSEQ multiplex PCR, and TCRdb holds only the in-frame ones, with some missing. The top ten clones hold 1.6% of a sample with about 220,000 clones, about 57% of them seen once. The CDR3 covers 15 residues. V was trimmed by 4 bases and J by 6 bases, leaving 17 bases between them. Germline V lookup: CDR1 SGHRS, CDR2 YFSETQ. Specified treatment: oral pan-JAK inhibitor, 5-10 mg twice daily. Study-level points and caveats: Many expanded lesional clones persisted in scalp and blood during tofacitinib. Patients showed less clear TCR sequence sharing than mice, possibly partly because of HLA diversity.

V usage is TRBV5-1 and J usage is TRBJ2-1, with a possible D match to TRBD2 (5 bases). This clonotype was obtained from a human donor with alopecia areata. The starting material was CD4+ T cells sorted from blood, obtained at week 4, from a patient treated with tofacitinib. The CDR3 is CASSLGATGSNEQFF. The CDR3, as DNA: TGCGCCAGCAGCCTTGGCGCAACGGGGTCCAATGAGCAGTTCTTC.